This entry lists 25 T cell receptor beta chains sequenced from one sample in a study of siplizumab effects on memory and regulatory T cells (dated by TCRdb to the late 2010s). Preparation of the library involved the immunoSEQ multiplex PCR assay. Sourced from immuneACCESS, this table was stored by TCRdb with only in-frame sequences that have V and J called. A share of the clones is absent; for the studies checked, an unresolved V gene accounts for under half, and the remainder has no known explanation. For this sample the table gives about 100,000 clones, of which about 94% were detected only once. The ten largest account for less than 1.5% of the sample. Sample: non-Treg CD4+ T cells sorted from blood. The cell subset or site label for this specimen denotes: FACS-sorted unstimulated CD4+ non-regulatory T cells. These receptors were obtained from a human donor in good health.

The chain is built from TRBV5-5 and TRBJ2-5; 8 nucleotides line up with TRBD2. The germline gives CDR1 SGHKS, CDR2 YYEKEE (reference sequence). The trim removed 0 bases at V and 7 bases at J, leaving 14 bases unmatched. The CDR3 extends over 17 amino acids. The CDR3 sequence: CASSLAMAGGPEGTQYF. The CDR3, as DNA: TGTGCCAGCAGCTTGGCTATGGCGGGAGGCCCAGAGGGGACCCAGTACTTC.

The chain has TRBV7-8 and TRBJ2-1; a possible D gene is TRBD2 (5 bases). Germline V gene sequence: CDR1 SGHVS, CDR2 FQNEAQ. The CDR3 length is 16 residues. V lost 5 bases and J lost 4, with 18 bases in between. The CDR3 region has the DNA TGTGCCAGCAGCCTGCCAAGCGGCGAGGGTTACAATGAGCAGTTCTTC. This gives the protein CASSLPSGEGYNEQFF.

The chain carries TRBV18 and TRBJ2-5; a weak D match, TRBD2 (6 bases). Between the trimmed V and J ends, which lost 1 base and 5 bases, there was a span of 11 bases. The CDR3 loop spans 14 amino acids. Germline loops: CDR1 KGHSH, CDR2 LQKENI. The CDR3 loop reads CASSPQGGGETQYF. CDR3 nucleotides: TGTGCCAGCTCACCACAGGGAGGAGGGGAGACCCAGTACTTC.

This chain links TRBV5-1 with TRBJ1-1; 7 nucleotides match TRBD1. The V and J ends lost 1 base and 8 bases, in that order; junction bases with no gene match: 14. CDR1 SGHRS and CDR2 YFSETQ come from the germline V gene. This CDR3 contains 16 residues. The CDR3 region has the DNA TGCGCCAGCAGCTTGAATCACGGACAGGAGATCGTCGAAGCTTTCTTT. This gives the protein CASSLNHGQEIVEAFF.

The rearrangement uses TRBV19 and TRBJ1-2; 8 positions match TRBD1. CDR1 and CDR2 from the germline V gene are LNHDA and SQIVND (reference sequence). J gave up 3 bases and V 6 bases, and 6 bases lay outside the gene matches. This CDR3 region has 14 residues. The chain's CDR3 is CASRSTGEDYGYTF. In nucleotides, the CDR3 is TGTGCCAGTAGATCGACAGGGGAGGACTATGGCTACACCTTC.

The genes are TRBV19 and TRBJ2-7, with a tentative D call TRBD2 (6 bases). Germline loops: CDR1 LNHDA, CDR2 SQIVND (reference sequence). Trimming took off 4 bases at V and 0 bases at J, with 13 bases between the two ends. This CDR3 is 15 amino acids long. This chain's CDR3 is CASSRMEGSSYEQYF. The CDR3 region has the DNA TGTGCCAGTAGTAGGATGGAGGGAAGCTCCTACGAGCAGTACTTC.

The rearrangement links TRBV25-1 to TRBJ2-5, with D perhaps matching TRBD2 (6 bases). Germline V gene data show CDR1 as MGHDK and CDR2 as SYGVNS. This CDR3 has 15 amino acids. V was clipped by 3 bases and J by 1 base, with 12 bases between them. The DNA of the CDR3 is TGTGCCAGCAGTGACCCCGGGAGAGCCCAAGAGACCCAGTACTTC. Its translation is CASSDPGRAQETQYF. The complete variable domain, with remaining parts taken from reference TRBV25-1 and TRBJ2-5, reads EADIYQTPRYLVIGTGKKITLECSQTMGHDKMYWYQQDPGMELHLIHYSYGVNSTEKGDLSSESTVSRIRTEHFPLTLESARPSHTSQYLCASSDPGRAQETQYFGPGTRLLVL.

The CDR3 coding sequence is TGCAGCGTGGGTGGTGTAAGATCAGATACGCAGTATTTT. It encodes CSVGGVRSDTQYF. The chain is built from TRBV29-1 and TRBJ2-3, with no clear D. The CDR3 contains 13 residues. Germline V lookup: CDR1 SQVTM, CDR2 ANQGSEA. Trimming left V 6 bases short and J 4 bases short, with 14 bases between.

The chain employs TRBV4-1 and TRBJ2-3; TRBD2 aligns across 7 bases. The germline V gene encodes CDR1 MGHRA and CDR2 YSYEKL. This CDR3 region has 19 residues. J lost 0 bases, V lost 1 base, and 13 bases had no gene match. The CDR3: CASSQVGPVSGGSTDTQYF. The CDR3 DNA is TGCGCCAGCAGCCAAGTGGGACCCGTATCGGGAGGAAGCACAGATACGCAGTATTTT.

V and J are TRBV2 and TRBJ2-4, with a tentative D call TRBD2 (5 bases). CDR3 length: 15 amino acids. The germline V and J ends were trimmed by 7 bases and 0 bases, with 13 bases remaining between them. The germline gives CDR1 SNHLY, CDR2 FYNNEI. CDR3 bases: TGTGCCAGCAAAGGAGGACTTCCAGCCAAAAACATTCAGTACTTC. Its protein product is CASKGGLPAKNIQYF.

In DNA, the CDR3 is TGTGCCAGCAGTTACTCCGGACAGATATCCTACAATGAGCAGTTCTTC. Amino acid sequence: CASSYSGQISYNEQFF. The chain joins TRBV6-5 to TRBJ2-1, with D maybe TRBD1 (6 bases). The CDR3 extends over 16 amino acids. V was shortened by 0 bases and J by 1 base, with 10 bases between the two germline ends. CDR1 and CDR2 from the germline V gene are MNHEY and SVGAGI.

CDR3 protein: CASSFVGTEAFF. The CDR3, as DNA: TGTGCCAGCAGTTTCGTTGGCACTGAAGCTTTCTTT. The chain joins TRBV7-9 to TRBJ1-1; no clear D gene. Germline CDR1 reads SEHNR; CDR2 reads FQNEAQ (reference sequence). The CDR3 sequence is 12 residues long. Trimming stripped 6 bases from V and 4 bases from J, with 9 bases between.

The sample holds many counts of this clone. The chain links TRBV9 to TRBJ2-1; tentatively, D is TRBD2 (6 bases). V was pared by 3 bases and J by 8 bases, with 15 bases between. CDR3 length: 14 amino acids. The V gene's germline CDR1 is SGDLS and CDR2 YYNGEE. This chain's CDR3 is CASSADYSGHEQFF. The CDR3 DNA is TGTGCCAGCAGCGCGGACTATTCCGGCCATGAGCAGTTCTTC.

Only a few counts were recorded for this clone. The CDR3 here is CATRTSGVLEQYF. Here the CDR3 DNA reads TGTGCCACCAGGACTAGCGGGGTACTCGAGCAGTACTTC. The chain joins TRBV2 to TRBJ2-7; 12 bases align to TRBD2. Looked up from germline, CDR1 is SNHLY and CDR2 is FYNNEI. Trimming at V came to 10 bases and at J to 6 bases, leaving 7 bases not matched to a gene. The CDR3 consists of 13 residues.

This chain connects TRBV11-2 to TRBJ2-5; possible D gene TRBD1, 6 bases. The CDR3 sequence is 15 residues long. Trimming took 3 bases from V and 1 from J, leaving 12 bases between them. Germline V gene lookup returns CDR1 SGHAT and CDR2 FQNNGV. The CDR3 sequence is CASSLLQGIQETQYF. The CDR3 nucleotides are TGTGCCAGCAGCTTGTTACAGGGAATCCAAGAGACCCAGTACTTC. Filled out from reference TRBV11-2 and TRBJ2-5, the complete variable domain reads EAGVAQSPRYKIIEKRQSVAFWCNPISGHATLYWYQQILGQGPKLLIQFQNNGVVDDSQLPKDRFSAERLKGVDSTLKIQPAKLEDSAVYLCASSLLQGIQETQYFGPGTRLLVL.

The genes are TRBV19 and TRBJ2-1, with 9 nucleotides matching TRBD2. Germline V lookup: CDR1 LNHDA, CDR2 SQIVND (reference sequence). J gave up 8 bases and V 11 bases, and 16 bases lay outside the gene matches. This CDR3 comprises 15 residues. The CDR3 coding sequence is TGTGCCTCTAACCGCGGACTAGCGAGGATGGATGAGCAGTTCTTC. Protein product: CASNRGLARMDEQFF. The full variable domain, completed using reference TRBV19 and TRBJ2-1, is DGGITQSPKYLFRKEGQNVTLSCEQNLNHDAMYWYRQDPGQGLRLIYYSQIVNDFQKGDIAEGYSVSREKKESFPLTVTSAQKNPTAFYLCASNRGLARMDEQFFGPGTRLTVL.

The chain has TRBV19 and TRBJ2-3, with D possibly matching TRBD1 (5 bases). Deletions cut 4 bases from V and 2 bases from J, with 13 bases between. Germline V lookup: CDR1 LNHDA, CDR2 SQIVND (reference sequence). The CDR3 has 15 amino acids. The CDR3 DNA reads TGTGCCAGTAGTAGTCAAACAGGAAACACAGATACGCAGTATTTT. Amino acid sequence: CASSSQTGNTDTQYF.

The CDR3 sequence is CASSVRTGGAWEAFF. In nucleotides, the CDR3 is TGTGCCAGCAGCGTACGGACAGGGGGCGCTTGGGAAGCTTTCTTT. The V gene is TRBV6-1, the J gene TRBJ1-1; 11 bases agree with TRBD1. Germline assignment: CDR1 MNHNS and CDR2 SASEGT. V was clipped by 6 bases and J by 8 bases; unmatched bases: 11. The CDR3 sequence is 15 residues long.

This chain connects TRBV6-5 to TRBJ1-3; D is unresolved. Germline V gene sequence: CDR1 MNHEY, CDR2 SVGAGI. The CDR3 is 11 residues long. Trimming removed 4 bases from V and 6 bases from J, with 4 bases in between. CDR3 nucleotides: TGTGCCAGCAGTTCAGCAAACACCATATATTTT. Amino acids: CASSSANTIYF.

The gene calls are TRBV6-1 and TRBJ1-3; D not resolved. CDR1 is MNHNS and CDR2 is SASEGT in the germline V gene. This CDR3 has 14 residues. V lost 7 bases to trimming and J lost 9 bases, with 19 bases between them. The CDR3, as DNA: TGTGCCAGCACCCGAGGTGGTGTGTCCGGCACCATATATTTT. It is translated as CASTRGGVSGTIYF.

This CDR3 reads CASSQQGNTEAFF. The CDR3 coding sequence is TGTGCCAGCTCACAGCAGGGAAACACTGAAGCTTTCTTT. The chain has TRBV18 and TRBJ1-1; a weak D match, TRBD1 (5 bases). The CDR3 runs to 13 residues. V lost 4 bases and J 2 bases, leaving 8 bases between the germline ends. Looked up from germline, CDR1 is KGHSH and CDR2 is LQKENI.

This clone appeared a single time. The chain uses TRBV6-6 and TRBJ1-1; the D is unclear. V lost 0 bases to trimming and J lost 1 base, with 6 bases between them. The germline CDR1 and CDR2 sequences are MNHNY and SVGAGI (reference sequence). There are 14 residues in the CDR3. This CDR3 reads CASSYSYRNTEAFF. The CDR3 DNA follows: TGTGCCAGCAGTTACTCGTACCGGAACACTGAAGCTTTCTTT.

This clone was seen a few times. One junction end disagrees with the germline gene, perhaps due to a read error. The chain links TRBV5-4 to TRBJ1-1; the D gene is possibly TRBD1 (5 bases). The CDR3 runs to 14 residues. Germline CDR1 reads SGHNT; CDR2 reads YYREEE (reference sequence). Written as DNA, the CDR3 is TGTGCCAGCAGTTTGGCCGGGACCAACACTGAAGCTTTCTTT. The encoded protein is CASSLAGTNTEAFF.

V and J are TRBV27 and TRBJ1-1; 7 bases agree with TRBD1. The V segment lost 3 bases and the J segment 4 bases; nucleotides outside the gene matches: 5. The CDR3 extends over 14 amino acids. The V gene's germline CDR1 is MNHEY and CDR2 SMNVEV (reference sequence). CDR3 region: CASSFQGEVTEAFF. CDR3 nucleotide sequence: TGTGCCAGCAGTTTCCAGGGGGAGGTCACTGAAGCTTTCTTT.

This chain uses TRBV19 with TRBJ2-5, with TRBD2 matching over 10 bases. From germline, CDR1 is LNHDA and CDR2 SQIVND (reference sequence). The CDR3 covers 14 residues. V trimming: 9 bases; J trimming: 5 bases; junction bases outside the gene matches: 9. In nucleotides, the CDR3 is TGTGCCAGAACGAAGCGGGAGGGCGGCGAGACCCAGTACTTC. As protein: CARTKREGGETQYF.